Listed below are T cell receptor beta chains from one sample, sequenced in a study of T cell responses to AZD1222 COVID-19 vaccine. TCRdb's copy holds only in-frame clones and misses some; the assay was immunoSEQ multiplex PCR. Of approximately 100,000 clones listed, roughly 91% were seen once; the top ten hold 16%. Sample: peripheral blood, taken on day 0 of AZD1222 vaccination. These TCRs come from an adult in good health. Both conserved end residues are part of each CDR3. The order of the fields is clone size, D gene, V gene, J gene, CDR3 protein, CDR3 DNA. D genes are given only for firm matches. The size field is filled for only some rows; it gives once, few, many or a size class.

abundance: NA; d_gene: NA; v_gene: TRBV11-3; j_gene: TRBJ1-1; CDR3aa: CASSFRVGGNTEAFF; CDR3nt: TGTGCCAGCAGCTTCCGGGTGGGCGGAAACACTGAAGCTTTCTTT
abundance: NA; d_gene: TRBD2; v_gene: TRBV11-2; j_gene: TRBJ2-2; CDR3aa: CASRHSGANTGELFF; CDR3nt: TGTGCCAGCAGGCATAGCGGGGCGAACACCGGGGAGCTGTTTTTT
abundance: once; d_gene: TRBD2; v_gene: TRBV5-1; j_gene: TRBJ2-1; CDR3aa: CASSLMPGLAGDNEQFF; CDR3nt: TGCGCCAGCAGCCTGATGCCGGGACTAGCGGGAGACAATGAGCAGTTCTTC
abundance: once; d_gene: NA; v_gene: TRBV28; j_gene: TRBJ2-3; CDR3aa: CASSFLGRGGPDTQYF; CDR3nt: TGTGCCAGCAGTTTTTTAGGCAGGGGGGGTCCAGATACGCAGTATTTT
abundance: NA; d_gene: NA; v_gene: TRBV24-1; j_gene: TRBJ2-5; CDR3aa: CATSDLRQDHQETQYF; CDR3nt: TGTGCCACCAGTGATTTAAGACAAGACCACCAAGAGACCCAGTACTTC
abundance: NA; d_gene: TRBD2; v_gene: TRBV5-8; j_gene: TRBJ2-3; CDR3aa: CASSGGTSGITDTQYF; CDR3nt: TGTGCCAGCAGCGGAGGGACTAGCGGGATCACAGATACGCAGTATTTT
abundance: NA; d_gene: TRBD1; v_gene: TRBV5-1; j_gene: TRBJ1-1; CDR3aa: CASSLGQGAYSEAFF; CDR3nt: TGCGCCAGCAGCTTGGGACAGGGGGCGTATTCTGAAGCTTTCTTT
abundance: once; d_gene: NA; v_gene: TRBV19; j_gene: TRBJ1-4; CDR3aa: CASSQRFNEKLFF; CDR3nt: TGTGCCAGTAGTCAGCGGTTTAATGAAAAACTGTTTTTT
abundance: NA; d_gene: NA; v_gene: TRBV4-1; j_gene: TRBJ1-2; CDR3aa: CASSAQDSFYGYTF; CDR3nt: TGCGCCAGCAGCGCACAGGATTCCTTCTATGGCTACACCTTC
abundance: NA; d_gene: NA; v_gene: TRBV5-1; j_gene: TRBJ1-2; CDR3aa: CASSLDSEANYGYTF; CDR3nt: TGCGCCAGCAGCTTGGATTCAGAAGCTAACTATGGCTACACCTTC
abundance: NA; d_gene: NA; v_gene: TRBV24-1; j_gene: TRBJ2-6; CDR3aa: CATSSGSGTFLSGANVLTF; CDR3nt: TGTGCCACCAGTTCCGGCTCAGGGACTTTTCTCTCTGGGGCCAACGTCCTGACTTTC
abundance: NA; d_gene: NA; v_gene: TRBV5-4; j_gene: TRBJ2-1; CDR3aa: CASSPDKSSYNEQFF; CDR3nt: TGTGCCAGCAGTCCGGACAAGAGCTCCTACAATGAGCAGTTCTTC
abundance: few; d_gene: NA; v_gene: TRBV5-1; j_gene: TRBJ1-2; CDR3aa: CASSLEGSNGYTF; CDR3nt: TGCGCCAGCAGCTTGGAAGGTTCTAATGGCTACACCTTC
abundance: once; d_gene: TRBD1; v_gene: TRBV7-2; j_gene: TRBJ1-2; CDR3aa: CASTRDSNYGYTF; CDR3nt: TGTGCCAGCACGAGGGACAGTAACTATGGCTACACCTTC
abundance: NA; d_gene: TRBD1; v_gene: TRBV19; j_gene: TRBJ1-6; CDR3aa: CASRTGVGNSPLHF; CDR3nt: TGTGCTTCGAGGACAGGGGTCGGGAATTCACCCCTCCACTTT
abundance: once; d_gene: TRBD1; v_gene: TRBV24-1; j_gene: TRBJ2-7; CDR3aa: CATSDSGTGGGYEQYF; CDR3nt: TGTGCCACCAGTGATTCCGGGACAGGGGGGGGCTACGAGCAGTACTTC
abundance: NA; d_gene: NA; v_gene: TRBV27; j_gene: TRBJ1-1; CDR3aa: CASSLFNPLMNTEAFF; CDR3nt: TGTGCCAGCAGTTTATTTAACCCACTGATGAACACTGAAGCTTTCTTT
abundance: NA; d_gene: NA; v_gene: TRBV6-5; j_gene: TRBJ2-2; CDR3aa: CASSLLGGGTGELFF; CDR3nt: TGTGCCAGCAGCTTGCTGGGGGGAGGCACCGGGGAGCTGTTTTTT
abundance: medium-sized; d_gene: NA; v_gene: TRBV7-2; j_gene: TRBJ1-3; CDR3aa: CASSLEYGNTIYF; CDR3nt: TGTGCCAGCAGCTTAGAGTATGGAAACACCATATATTTT
abundance: NA; d_gene: TRBD1; v_gene: TRBV6-5; j_gene: TRBJ1-3; CDR3aa: CAIAPGQASGNTIYF; CDR3nt: TGTGCCATCGCGCCCGGACAGGCCTCTGGAAACACCATATATTTT
abundance: NA; d_gene: NA; v_gene: TRBV9; j_gene: TRBJ1-6; CDR3aa: CASSVNRQPNSPLHF; CDR3nt: TGTGCCAGCAGCGTCAACAGACAGCCTAATTCACCCCTCCACTTT
abundance: NA; d_gene: NA; v_gene: TRBV4-1; j_gene: TRBJ1-1; CDR3aa: CASSQVWQSTEAFF; CDR3nt: TGCGCCAGCAGCCAAGTTTGGCAGAGCACTGAAGCTTTCTTT
abundance: NA; d_gene: NA; v_gene: TRBV27; j_gene: TRBJ2-2; CDR3aa: CASSFRGSGTGELFF; CDR3nt: TGTGCCAGCAGTTTTCGGGGGAGCGGGACCGGGGAGCTGTTTTTT
abundance: few; d_gene: TRBD1; v_gene: TRBV5-1; j_gene: TRBJ2-7; CDR3aa: CASRYSGQGSYEQYF; CDR3nt: TGCGCCAGCAGATACTCGGGACAGGGATCCTACGAGCAGTACTTC
abundance: NA; d_gene: NA; v_gene: TRBV10-1; j_gene: TRBJ1-4; CDR3aa: CASSLRVSRYPATNEKLFF; CDR3nt: TGCGCCAGCAGCCTAAGGGTATCAAGGTACCCCGCAACTAATGAAAAACTGTTTTTT
abundance: NA; d_gene: TRBD2; v_gene: TRBV6-2/TRBV6-3; j_gene: TRBJ2-5; CDR3aa: CASSYSGRLAGLQETQYF; CDR3nt: TGTGCCAGCAGTTACTCGGGCAGGCTAGCGGGGCTACAAGAGACCCAGTACTTC
abundance: once; d_gene: TRBD1; v_gene: TRBV28; j_gene: TRBJ1-4; CDR3aa: CASSSPRQGHEKLFF; CDR3nt: TGTGCCAGCAGTTCTCCCCGACAGGGTCATGAAAAACTGTTTTTT
abundance: NA; d_gene: NA; v_gene: TRBV7-8; j_gene: TRBJ2-7; CDR3aa: CASSLQDSYEQYF; CDR3nt: TGTGCCAGCAGCTTACAGGACAGCTACGAGCAGTACTTC
abundance: NA; d_gene: NA; v_gene: TRBV19; j_gene: TRBJ2-5; CDR3aa: CASSISLRGETQYF; CDR3nt: TGTGCCAGTAGTATAAGCTTGAGAGGAGAGACCCAGTACTTC
abundance: once; d_gene: NA; v_gene: TRBV24-1; j_gene: TRBJ2-2; CDR3aa: CATSGINPSGELFF; CDR3nt: TGTGCCACCAGTGGCATTAACCCCTCCGGGGAGCTGTTTTTT
abundance: NA; d_gene: NA; v_gene: TRBV2; j_gene: TRBJ1-1; CDR3aa: CASGANSVNTEAFF; CDR3nt: TGTGCCAGCGGGGCTAACTCGGTCAACACTGAAGCTTTCTTT
abundance: NA; d_gene: TRBD1; v_gene: TRBV5-1; j_gene: TRBJ1-5; CDR3aa: CASSWTGDAQPQHF; CDR3nt: TGCGCCAGCAGCTGGACAGGGGATGCTCAGCCCCAGCATTTT
abundance: few; d_gene: NA; v_gene: TRBV7-9; j_gene: TRBJ2-1; CDR3aa: CASSFSRGAGEQFF; CDR3nt: TGTGCCAGCAGCTTTTCCCGGGGAGCGGGTGAGCAGTTCTTC
abundance: NA; d_gene: TRBD2; v_gene: TRBV28; j_gene: TRBJ2-3; CDR3aa: CASSSGSGGGDTQYF; CDR3nt: TGTGCCAGCAGTTCCGGGTCGGGAGGGGGAGATACGCAGTATTTT
abundance: NA; d_gene: TRBD2; v_gene: TRBV6-2/TRBV6-3; j_gene: TRBJ2-1; CDR3aa: CASSYGTSGINEQFF; CDR3nt: TGTGCCAGCAGTTACGGGACTAGCGGGATAAATGAGCAGTTCTTC
abundance: NA; d_gene: NA; v_gene: TRBV7-9; j_gene: TRBJ1-6; CDR3aa: CASSLLGAGETYTGSPLHF; CDR3nt: TGTGCCAGCAGCCTCCTTGGGGCAGGGGAAACTTATACTGGTTCACCCCTCCACTTT
abundance: once; d_gene: TRBD2; v_gene: TRBV5-4; j_gene: TRBJ2-7; CDR3aa: CASSRGRTPAYEQYF; CDR3nt: TGTGCCAGCAGCCGCGGGAGGACCCCCGCCTACGAGCAGTACTTC
abundance: NA; d_gene: NA; v_gene: TRBV24-1; j_gene: TRBJ2-5; CDR3aa: CATSDSGTTQETQYF; CDR3nt: TGTGCCACCAGTGACTCCGGGACAACACAAGAGACCCAGTACTTC
abundance: NA; d_gene: NA; v_gene: TRBV19; j_gene: TRBJ1-5; CDR3aa: CASTNGAWQPQHF; CDR3nt: TGTGCCAGTACTAACGGGGCCTGGCAGCCCCAGCATTTT
abundance: NA; d_gene: TRBD1; v_gene: TRBV18; j_gene: TRBJ2-1; CDR3aa: CASSPKSPGQGAHNEQFF; CDR3nt: TGTGCCAGCTCACCGAAAAGCCCCGGACAGGGGGCCCACAATGAGCAGTTCTTC
abundance: NA; d_gene: NA; v_gene: TRBV7-9; j_gene: TRBJ1-4; CDR3aa: CASRGTGWTNEKLFF; CDR3nt: TGTGCCAGCCGAGGAACGGGGTGGACTAATGAAAAACTGTTTTTT
abundance: NA; d_gene: NA; v_gene: TRBV6-5; j_gene: TRBJ1-5; CDR3aa: CASRGVRNQPQHF; CDR3nt: TGTGCCAGCAGGGGGGTTAGAAATCAGCCCCAGCATTTT
abundance: NA; d_gene: TRBD2; v_gene: TRBV27; j_gene: TRBJ2-1; CDR3aa: CASSLRGTSGPPRGDNEQFF; CDR3nt: TGTGCCAGCAGTTTACGTGGGACTAGCGGTCCCCCGAGGGGTGACAATGAGCAGTTCTTC
abundance: few; d_gene: NA; v_gene: TRBV7-9; j_gene: TRBJ2-7; CDR3aa: CASSPRGSSYEQYF; CDR3nt: TGTGCCAGCAGCCCCAGGGGAAGCTCCTACGAGCAGTACTTC
abundance: NA; d_gene: NA; v_gene: TRBV9; j_gene: TRBJ2-2; CDR3aa: CASSVGGSVTGELFF; CDR3nt: TGTGCCAGCAGCGTAGGAGGCTCTGTCACCGGGGAGCTGTTTTTT